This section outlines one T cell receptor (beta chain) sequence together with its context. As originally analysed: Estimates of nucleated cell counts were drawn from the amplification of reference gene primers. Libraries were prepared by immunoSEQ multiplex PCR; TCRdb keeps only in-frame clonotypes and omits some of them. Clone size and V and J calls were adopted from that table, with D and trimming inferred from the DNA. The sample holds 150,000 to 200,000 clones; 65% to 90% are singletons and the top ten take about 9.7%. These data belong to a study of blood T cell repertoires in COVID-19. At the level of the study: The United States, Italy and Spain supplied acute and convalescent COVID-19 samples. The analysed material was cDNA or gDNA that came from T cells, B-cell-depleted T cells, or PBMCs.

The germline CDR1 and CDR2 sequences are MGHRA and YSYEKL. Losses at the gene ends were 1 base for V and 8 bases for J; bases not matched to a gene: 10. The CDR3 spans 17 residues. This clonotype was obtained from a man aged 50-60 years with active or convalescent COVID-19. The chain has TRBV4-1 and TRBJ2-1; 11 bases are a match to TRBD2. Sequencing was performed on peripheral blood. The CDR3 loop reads CASSQGSSGRLDYEQFF. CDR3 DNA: TGCGCCAGCAGCCAAGGTTCTAGCGGGAGGTTAGACTATGAGCAGTTCTTC.